Below, one T cell receptor (beta chain) is given with its context. There is no known antigen for this receptor. Base qualities are not provided; no much larger clone lies one nucleotide away. The data were taken from a study of shared clonotypes between healthy human individuals (TCRdb year 2020). With respect to the entire study: The cohort comprised a couple of women and a few men aged 18 to 49 years. For each donor, CD4 naive and CD4 memory were each run on three plates, CD8 naive on two plates, and CD8 memory on one plate. Each donor's leukapheresis produced roughly between roughly 0.85 and 9.5 billion PBMCs. Libraries were prepared and TCR repertoires were sequenced by different laboratories using diverse techniques, in order to increase sequencing depth and limit assay-specific biases. Blood TCR repertoires of five healthy adults were deeply sequenced to estimate repertoire size and the extent of clonotype sharing between individuals. What the authors observed across the whole study: Because the study included a small number of donors, the genetic and exposure-history diversity represented was limited. Rarefaction of sorted-subset datasets indicated incomplete sequencing despite the large sequencing depth. Across a handful of donors, around 5% of naive CD4, 3% to 4% of naive CD8, 2% to 2.5% of memory CD4, and roughly 0.41% of memory CD8 clonotypes were shared. Pairwise subsampling led to the expectation that sequencing depth would affect the degree of clonotype sharing among donors. Naive subsets generally had larger estimated clonotype richness than memory subsets did. Only blood was sampled, and tissue TCR repertoires likely differ from those in blood. Higher generation probabilities were observed for clonotypes shared by all four sorted-subset donors than for non-shared clonotypes.

Donors were healthy HIV-negative adults with no recently reported acute infections or vaccinations. All donors were Caucasian adults living in Nashville, Tennessee, USA. Magnetic negative selection was used to enrich CD4+ T cells, after which naive cells were positively selected on CD45RA and the negative fraction became the memory subset. Blood was obtained by leukapheresis, after which PBMCs were separated by Ficoll-Histopaque density gradient centrifugation and cryopreserved in liquid nitrogen vapor phase. Analytical flow cytometry was used to check the purity and quantity of each magnetically sorted T cell population. Genomic DNA was isolated from each sorted fraction and quantified by UV absorbance on a Nanodrop 2000c. Using the deep immunoSEQ assay, TCR CDR3 regions were amplified from genomic DNA by multiplex PCR. Extracted genomic DNA from each cell subset was distributed evenly across all wells of several immunoSEQ 96-well plates, and each plate was treated as a replicate. For sorted subsets, around 200 ng genomic DNA, equal to about 30,000 T cell genomes, was loaded into each replicate PCR. The purified libraries were quantified using a Qubit 3.0 fluorometer, sized with a Bioanalyzer 2100, and then quantified again using the KAPA Library Quantification kit. Every immunoSEQ 96-well plate was sequenced on a separate single-read 150-cycle Illumina NextSeq 550 flow cell. For the original study's pipeline: Because the immunoSEQ output held only junctional sequences and lacked quality scores, the filtering could not match the filtering applied to full-length reads. To assign V/J genes and CDR3, sequences were annotated against IMGT germline references using PyIR, a Python wrapper for IgBLAST v1.9. Reads were removed for weak V/J assignments (E-value above 1e-6), missing CDR3, stop codons, out-of-frame junctions, or ambiguous translated residues. V3J clonotypes were defined as sequences sharing the same inferred V gene, J gene, and CDR3 amino acid sequence. To compute the percentage overlap between repertoires, the number of shared unique clonotypes was divided by the size of the smaller repertoire. RTK rarefaction, the Chao1 estimator, and Recon v2.1 estimates of unobserved clonotypes were used to assess repertoire richness. Generation probabilities for all TCRbeta clonotypes obtained by the gDNA method from a handful of donors were computed using OLGA. Entries here come from immuneACCESS through TCRdb and include only in-frame sequences with V and J called. Some clones fail to appear in such tables; in the studies checked, an unresolved V gene covers under half of the shortfall, and the cause of the remainder is unknown. V, J and clone size reflect that table, while D and trimming were determined from the DNA. The sample table shows 2 million to 2.5 million clones, and under 97% are seen once. Around 0.13% of the sample rests with the top ten.

The CDR3, from cysteine to phenylalanine, totals 13 residues. The retained sequence is limited to the CDR3, 39 bases, with the frame set at the first base. Deletion took 3 bases off V and 4 bases off J, with a span of 9 bases between the germline ends. According to the germline V gene, CDR1 reads KGHSY and CDR2 reads FQNENV. The origin of this receptor is a man between 18 and 29 years old in good health. Material for sequencing was naive CD4+ T cells sorted from blood. The cell subset or site label corresponds to: CD45RA+ positively selected. The chain is encoded by TRBV16 joined to TRBJ2-5; 5 matching bases give a weak D call of TRBD2. The nucleotide sequence reads as follows: TGTGCCAGCAGCCAGAGGACTTTAGAGACCCAGTACTTC. It translates as CASSQRTLETQYF.